Following are 9 T cell receptor beta chains from one sample sequenced in a study of blood T cells in healthy people across ages. A sample-barcoded 5' primer and a J-beta primer mix were used in a second PCR of roughly 7 to 11 cycles. TCRdb reprocessed the 5' RACE reads via MiXCR and lists one record per CDR3 protein. This repertoire shows about 800,000 distinct CDR3 sequences, 25% found once; its top ten account for 3% to 4%. Separately, the same data were catalogued under a study of T cells of mothers and their children.

Sample: blood. All receptors derive from a boy younger than 18 in good health.

The chain carries TRBV4-3 and TRBJ2-1, with TRBD2 matching over 8 bases. Trimming cost V 1 base and J 1 base; bases outside gene matches: 3. Germline loops: CDR1 LGHNA, CDR2 YSLEER. This CDR3 has 16 residues. CDR3 region: CASSQGLAQSYNEQFF. CDR3 sequence (DNA): TGCGCCAGCAGCCAAGGACTAGCGCAGTCCTACAATGAGCAGTTCTTC.

This chain uses TRBV7-9 with TRBJ2-7; D gene uncertain. Trimming shortened V by 5 bases and J by 7 bases, and 18 bases separated the two germline ends. Germline V gene data show CDR1 as SEHNR and CDR2 as FQNEAQ (reference sequence). The CDR3 covers 14 residues. The CDR3 is CASSPSHVSWEQYF. CDR3 nucleotide sequence: TGTGCCAGCAGCCCATCCCACGTCTCCTGGGAGCAGTACTTC.

The genes are TRBV20-1 and TRBJ2-5, with no clear D. Germline CDR1 DFQATT, CDR2 SNEGSKA (reference sequence). Trimming took 1 base from V and 0 from J, leaving 9 bases between them. This CDR3 has 14 amino acids. The chain's CDR3 is CSARVRLYQETQYF. Here the CDR3 DNA reads TGCAGTGCTAGAGTTAGGCTGTACCAAGAGACCCAGTACTTC.

V and J are TRBV28 and TRBJ2-7; TRBD1 aligns across 8 bases. The CDR3 has 14 amino acids. Germline CDR1 and CDR2: MDHEN and SYDVKM. V lost 6 bases, J lost 3 bases, and 7 bases stayed unmatched. The CDR3: CASSLPDRDYEQYF. In DNA, the CDR3 is TGTGCCAGCAGCCTTCCGGACAGGGACTACGAGCAGTACTTC.

This chain joins TRBV6-5 and TRBJ2-5; D is uncertain. CDR3 length: 15 residues. V shed 8 bases and J shed 1 base, with 17 bases lying between them. Per the germline V gene, CDR1 is MNHEY and CDR2 is SVGAGI. The CDR3 bases are TGTGCCAGCGGCCGTGCAGATTGGCGCCAAGAGACCCAGTACTTC. Its translation is CASGRADWRQETQYF.

This clonotype was counted between two and nine times. The chain has TRBV5-1 and TRBJ2-3; TRBD2 might be the D (5 bases). Germline V gene lookup returns CDR1 SGHRS and CDR2 YFSETQ. V lost 4 bases and J 1 base, leaving 16 bases between the germline ends. CDR3 length equals 16 residues. CDR3 loop: CASSLPSREGTDTQYF. The CDR3 nucleotides read TGCGCCAGCAGCCTCCCATCACGGGAAGGCACAGATACGCAGTATTTT. Full variable domain (outside the CDR3, taken from reference TRBV5-1 and TRBJ2-3): KAGVTQTPRYLIKTRGQQVTLSCSPISGHRSVSWYQQTPGQGLQFLFEYFSETQRNKGNFPGRFSGRQFSNSRSEMNVSTLELGDSALYLCASSLPSREGTDTQYFGPGTRLTVL.

V and J are TRBV7-2 and TRBJ1-5, with a weak D call TRBD1 (5 bases). The V gene lost 2 bases and the J gene lost 5 bases, with 13 bases spanning the gap. The CDR3 totals 15 residues. Germline assignment: CDR1 SGHTA and CDR2 FQGNSA. CDR3 coding DNA: TGTGCCAGCAGCTTAAATCCGGGGGGACATCAGCCCCAGCATTTT. It yields the protein CASSLNPGGHQPQHF. Using reference TRBV7-2 and TRBJ1-5 for the parts outside the CDR3, the full variable domain is GAGVSQSPSNKVTEKGKDVELRCDPISGHTALYWYRQSLGQGLEFLIYFQGNSAPDKSGLPSDRFSAERTGGSVSTLTIQRTQQEDSAVYLCASSLNPGGHQPQHFGDGTRLSIL.

This chain connects TRBV7-9 to TRBJ1-4; tentative D call: TRBD1 (5 bases). The CDR3 contains 15 residues. Trimming shortened V by 4 bases and J by 3 bases, and 12 bases separated the two germline ends. In germline, CDR1 is SEHNR, CDR2 FQNEAQ (reference sequence). CDR3 coding DNA: TGTGCCAGCAGCTCATCCGACAGCCCTAATGAAAAACTGTTTTTT. This translates into CASSSSDSPNEKLFF.

About this clonotype: Its ends do not fully match the called genes, so a read error is possible. V is TRBV7-3 and J is TRBJ2-2; the match to TRBD2 covers 7 bases. The CDR3 extends over 13 amino acids. From germline, CDR1 is SGHTA and CDR2 FQGTGA. Here the CDR3 reads CASSPSGTGEQFF. The CDR3 nucleotides read TGTGCCAGCAGCCCTAGCGGCACCGGGGAGCAGTTTTTT.